This T cell receptor beta chain was recorded in a study of blood T cell repertoires in COVID-19. Overall study: The origin of the acute and convalescent COVID-19 samples was the United States, Italy and Spain. Sources were T cells, B-cell-depleted T cells, or PBMCs; the material itself was cDNA or gDNA.

From germline, CDR1 is MGHDK and CDR2 SYGVNS. Unmatched junction bases numbered 9, after V lost 7 bases and J lost 6 bases. CDR3 length equals 16 residues. Original handling: For nucleated cells, counts were estimated from reference gene primer amplification. The table came from immunoSEQ multiplex PCR; TCRdb's copy has only in-frame clones and leaves some out. V, J and clone size are taken as reported in that table, and D and trimming were inferred from the DNA itself. Of about 230,000 clones in the sample, about 90% were seen once. The sequenced material came from peripheral blood. The sequence was collected from a woman aged 55-69 years with acute or convalescent COVID-19. V and J are TRBV25-1 and TRBJ1-6, with 10 bases lining up with TRBD1. The CDR3 reads CASTGVWTGGNSPLHF. For the CDR3, the DNA is TGTGCCAGCACTGGGGTGTGGACAGGGGGTAATTCACCCCTCCACTTT.